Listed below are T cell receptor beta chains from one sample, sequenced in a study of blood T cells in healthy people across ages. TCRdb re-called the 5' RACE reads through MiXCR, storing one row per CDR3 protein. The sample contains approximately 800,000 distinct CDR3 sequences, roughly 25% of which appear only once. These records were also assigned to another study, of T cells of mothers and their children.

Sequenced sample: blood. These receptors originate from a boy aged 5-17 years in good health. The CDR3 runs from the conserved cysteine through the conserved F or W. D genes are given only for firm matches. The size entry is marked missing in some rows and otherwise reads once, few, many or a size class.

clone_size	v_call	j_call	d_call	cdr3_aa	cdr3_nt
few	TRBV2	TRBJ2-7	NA	CASSSGEYAYEQYF	TGTGCCAGCAGTTCAGGGGAGTATGCCTACGAGCAGTACTTC
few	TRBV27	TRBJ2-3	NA	CASSYERVIEGGGTQYF	TGTGCCAGCAGTTATGAGAGAGTTATTGAGGGGGGTGGTACGCAGTATTTT
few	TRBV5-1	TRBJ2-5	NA	CASSETETQYF	TGCGCCAGCAGCGAGACAGAGACCCAGTACTTC
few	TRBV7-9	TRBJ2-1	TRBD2	CASSAPGLNPPDEQFF	TGTGCCAGCAGCGCCCCGGGACTAAATCCCCCCGATGAGCAGTTCTTC
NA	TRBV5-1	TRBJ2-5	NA	CASSFYRELETQYF	TGCGCCAGCAGCTTCTACCGGGAGCTAGAGACCCAGTACTTC
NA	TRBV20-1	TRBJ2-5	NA	CSARGDRRGEQYF	TGCAGTGCTAGAGGAGACCGACGGGGAGAGCAGTACTTC
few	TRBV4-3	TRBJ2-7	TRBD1	CASSQVRTGGVPEQYF	TGCGCCAGCAGCCAAGTCCGGACAGGGGGAGTCCCCGAGCAGTACTTC
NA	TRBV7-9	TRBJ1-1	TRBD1	CASSPGTGMIEAFF	TGTGCCAGCAGCCCGGGGACAGGGATGATTGAAGCTTTCTTT
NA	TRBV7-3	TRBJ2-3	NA	CASSLNPRASGTDTQYF	TGTGCCAGCAGCTTAAATCCACGGGCTAGCGGCACAGATACGCAGTATTTT
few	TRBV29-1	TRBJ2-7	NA	CSVELGGREQYF	TGCAGCGTTGAGCTAGGAGGGCGCGAGCAGTACTTC
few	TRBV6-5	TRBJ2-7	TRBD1	CASRIKTGQGTYEQYF	TGTGCCAGCAGGATAAAAACGGGACAGGGTACCTACGAGCAGTACTTC
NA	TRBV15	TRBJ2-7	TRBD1	CATSRDYADRDAYEQYF	TGTGCCACCAGCAGAGATTATGCGGACAGGGACGCCTACGAGCAGTACTTC
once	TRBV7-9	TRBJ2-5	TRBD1	CASSLPFDRGESETQYF	TGTGCCAGCAGCTTGCCGTTCGACAGGGGGGAATCAGAGACCCAGTACTTC
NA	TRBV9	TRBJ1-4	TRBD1	CASSPQTGLNEKLFF	TGTGCCAGCAGCCCACAGACAGGGCTTAATGAAAAACTGTTTTTT
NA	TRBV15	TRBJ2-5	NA	CATSRDWQGQAWETQYF	TGTGCCACCAGCAGAGATTGGCAGGGCCAAGCGTGGGAGACCCAGTACTTC